This TCR beta chain was captured in a study of T cells after yellow fever vaccination (dated by TCRdb to the late 2010s). The study in broad terms: The SMART-Seq v4 Ultra Low Input RNA kit was used to prepare libraries from fractions with low cell numbers. To follow T-cell clones before and after both primary and booster YFV17D yellow fever vaccination, bulk TCR alpha and beta repertoires underwent longitudinal sequencing. Two healthy male donors, one aged 18 to 30 and one aged 30 to 40 years, made up the cohort. Blood was collected at multiple timepoints before and after primary and secondary immunization, and bulk PBMC replicates and cell subsets were isolated. The paper's findings and limits, for the study overall: The secondary T-cell response was weaker than the primary response but faster, peaking on day 5 instead of day 15. After the booster, most of the clones that had expanded following primary vaccination were detected again (roughly 96% of CD4 and 80% to 90% of CD8), which suggests that memory was broadly maintained. Because only two donors were included in the study, the extent to which the findings can be generalized is limited. A small fraction of clonotypes appeared in both the CD4 and CD8 compartments, likely as a result of convergent recombination. FACS-sorted repertoires could contain abundant contaminating clonotypes from the bulk population, so computational filtering was required.

Synthesis of TCR cDNA relied on 5'RACE template switching, a step that introduced a universal primer site along with unique molecular identifiers. cDNA synthesis was primed from both the TCR alpha and TCR beta constant segments. Library amplification used two PCR steps, and the second PCR step added sample barcodes and sequencing adapters. Libraries were sequenced on Illumina HiSeq 2500 (2x100 bp) or NovaSeq (2x150 bp). The authors' analysis ran thus. Demultiplexing of reads and collapsing into UMI consensus sequences were performed with MIGEC, and V(D)J alignment was carried out with MiXCR. Vaccine-responding clonotypes were defined with edgeR using replicate PBMC samples, requiring FDR below 0.01 and a log2 fold change above 5 up to day 15. CD4 or CD8 identity was assigned to each bulk clonotype according to whether the clonotype was present at higher abundance in the sequenced CD4 repertoire or the sequenced CD8 repertoire. Starting from the raw public reads, TCRdb applied fastp trimming at Q25, assembled clones with MiXCR and retained in-frame beta chains. When rows share a CDR3 protein, they turn into one entry using the most common DNA and genes. The V and J calls follow TCRdb's processing rather than the paper's. For this sample the table gives about 550,000 distinct CDR3 sequences, of which about 19% were detected only once. The ten largest clonotypes hold 14% of the sample.

About this clonotype itself: Its specific antigen is unknown. Base qualities are not provided; no much larger clone lies one nucleotide away.

Its CDR3 holds 15 amino acids, cysteine through phenylalanine. Of all the DNA, just the CDR3 is kept, 45 bases in frame from base 1. Trimming costs V 4 bases and J 4 bases, and their ends lie 15 bases apart. Via the germline V gene, CDR1 is SGHRS and CDR2 YFSETQ. The treatment or condition tag for this specimen amounts to: live attenuated yellow fever vaccine strain. At every blood-draw timepoint, two biological replicates of bulk PBMCs were collected. A standard Ficoll-Paque protocol was used to isolate PBMCs from peripheral blood. RNA was extracted with TriZol from bulk PBMCs, CD4 and CD8 fractions, and dextramer-positive and dextramer-negative fractions.

This clonotype originated in a man aged 30 to 45 who received the YFV17D yellow fever vaccine. The chain links TRBV5-1 with TRBJ2-1, with the D gene too uncertain to name. This sample comprised PBMCs, obtained 15 days after the yellow fever booster vaccination. The encoded CDR3 is CASSPGLGPYNEQFF. The DNA sequence is TGCGCCAGCAGCCCGGGTCTGGGTCCGTACAATGAGCAGTTCTTC. Joined to the reference TRBV5-1 and TRBJ2-1 proteins, this CDR3 gives the full variable domain: KAGVTQTPRYLIKTRGQQVTLSCSPISGHRSVSWYQQTPGQGLQFLFEYFSETQRNKGNFPGRFSGRQFSNSRSEMNVSTLELGDSALYLCASSPGLGPYNEQFFGPGTRLTVL.